This TCR beta chain appears in the sequencing data of a study of blood T cells in healthy people across ages. This clonotype was picked up many times. Antigen: not known. The study, taken as a whole, reports: More naive CD4+ cells and higher diversity were found in long-lived than in aged donors. Diversity of TCR beta per million T cells declined in a roughly linear way with age.

The second PCR ran 7 to 11 cycles with a sample-barcoded 5' primer and J-beta primers. TCRdb reprocessed the 5' RACE reads via MiXCR and lists one record per CDR3 protein. The repertoire holds about 670,000 distinct CDR3 sequences, with about 51% as singletons. Whenever a sample was processed, at least 6.5 million PBMCs were isolated. Per germline, CDR1 SGDLS and CDR2 YYNGEE. Germline trimming cut 4 bases from V and 1 base from J; bases unmatched to any gene: 5. The CDR3 has 15 amino acids. Sequenced sample: blood. This clonotype was obtained from a woman older than 75 in good health. The gene calls are TRBV9 and TRBJ2-3; 8 bases match TRBD2. CDR3 in amino acids: CASSPERGRTDTQYF. The DNA for the CDR3 is TGTGCCAGCAGCCCCGAGCGGGGGCGCACAGATACGCAGTATTTT. Supplemented by reference TRBV9 and TRBJ2-3, the full variable domain reads DSGVTQTPKHLITATGQRVTLRCSPRSGDLSVYWYQQSLDQGLQFLIQYYNGEERAKGNILERFSAQQFPDLHSELNLSSLELGDSALYFCASSPERGRTDTQYFGPGTRLTVL.